These 9 T cell receptor beta chains originate from one sample sequenced in a study of control samples from healthy donors and cancer patients. Profiled with immunoSEQ multiplex PCR; TCRdb holds only in-frame clones, not every one. The repertoire includes tens of thousands of clones, around 80% of them detected once, and under 25% sits in the top ten. Sequencing was performed on PBMCs. These TCRs come from a man aged 60 to 69 with head and neck cancer.

The V gene is TRBV15, the J gene TRBJ2-2; no clear D. The germline CDR1 and CDR2 sequences are LNHNV and YYDKDF (reference sequence). V was trimmed by 2 bases and J by 5 bases, leaving 15 bases between them. This CDR3 contains 16 residues. The CDR3 reads CATSRPTLVGTGELFF. Written as DNA, the CDR3 is TGTGCCACCAGCAGACCAACGCTCGTGGGTACCGGGGAGCTGTTTTTT.

V is TRBV19 and J is TRBJ1-5; D remains ambiguous. The length of the CDR3 is 15 residues. The V end was cut by 3 bases, the J end by 4 bases, with 13 bases between. Germline V CDR1 and CDR2: LNHDA, SQIVND (reference sequence). The CDR3: CASSIGEWANQPQHF. In nucleotides, the CDR3 is TGTGCCAGTAGTATCGGGGAGTGGGCTAATCAGCCCCAGCATTTT.

This rearrangement joins TRBV7-9 to TRBJ2-7; D gene unclear. Germline V lookup: CDR1 SEHNR, CDR2 FQNEAQ (reference sequence). Trimming stripped 4 bases from V and 1 base from J, with 8 bases between. The length of the CDR3 is 13 residues. The CDR3, as DNA: TGTGCCAGCAGCTCTCCCTTATCCTACGAGCAGTACTTC. The encoded protein is CASSSPLSYEQYF.

The rearrangement links TRBV5-1 to TRBJ2-3; D gene ambiguous. Per the germline V gene, CDR1 is SGHRS and CDR2 is YFSETQ. The ends were cut back, 4 bases at V and 5 bases at J, with 11 bases in the middle. The CDR3 covers 13 residues. The CDR3 loop is CASSPRVGDTQYF. CDR3 in DNA: TGCGCCAGCAGCCCACGGGTGGGAGATACGCAGTATTTT.

The chain joins TRBV18 to TRBJ2-7; 11 nucleotides match TRBD1. V shed 4 bases, J shed 6 bases, and the junction held 8 bases outside the gene matches. Germline CDR1 KGHSH, CDR2 LQKENI. The CDR3 has 15 residues. CDR3 sequence reads: CASSLTGQGVAEQYF. CDR3 sequence (DNA): TGTGCCAGCTCACTTACGGGACAGGGGGTTGCCGAGCAGTACTTC.

The chain employs TRBV3-1 (or the pseudogene TRBV3-2) and TRBJ1-2; D remains ambiguous. Germline V CDR1 and CDR2: LGHDT, YNNKEL (reference sequence). Between the trimmed V and J ends, which lost 0 bases and 4 bases, there was a span of 9 bases. CDR3 length equals 14 residues. CDR3 sequence: CASSQDATSYGYTF. CDR3 DNA: TGTGCCAGCAGCCAAGACGCTACCAGCTATGGCTACACCTTC.

The chain joins TRBV18 to TRBJ1-2, with unresolved D. CDR1 KGHSH and CDR2 LQKENI come from the germline V gene. The CDR3 length is 14 residues. V was cut by 2 bases and J by 3 bases, with 10 bases left in between. CDR3 nucleotides: TGTGCCAGCTCACCAATGGCTGTAGACTATGGCTACACCTTC. It codes for CASSPMAVDYGYTF.

This clone appeared a single time. The V gene is TRBV7-3, the J gene TRBJ2-1; maybe TRBD2 (5 bases). This CDR3 comprises 14 residues. Germline V gene sequence: CDR1 SGHTA, CDR2 FQGTGA. V was cut by 5 bases and J by 9 bases, with 17 bases left in between. The CDR3 DNA sequence: TGTGCCAGCAGCCCGTCGTTGGGAGCCCCTGAGCAGTTCTTC. Translation gives CASSPSLGAPEQFF.

This chain links TRBV7-2 with TRBJ1-6; a weak D match, TRBD1 (5 bases). Deletions cut 7 bases from V and 10 bases from J, with 17 bases between. This CDR3 is built from 14 residues. Germline loops: CDR1 SGHTA, CDR2 FQGNSA. The CDR3 DNA follows: TGTGCCAGCAACCCGCAGGACAATTTATCACCCCTCCACTTT. It translates to CASNPQDNLSPLHF.